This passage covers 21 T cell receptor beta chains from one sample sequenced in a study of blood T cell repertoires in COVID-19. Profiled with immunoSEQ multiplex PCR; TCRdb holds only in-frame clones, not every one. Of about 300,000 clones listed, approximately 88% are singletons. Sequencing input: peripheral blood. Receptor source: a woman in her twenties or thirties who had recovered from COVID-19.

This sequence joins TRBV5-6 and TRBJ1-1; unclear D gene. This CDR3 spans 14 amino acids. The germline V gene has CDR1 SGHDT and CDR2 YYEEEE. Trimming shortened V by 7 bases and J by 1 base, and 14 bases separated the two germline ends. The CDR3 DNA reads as TGTGCCAGCTCCGACTCCACGGGGAACACTGAAGCTTTCTTT. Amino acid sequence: CASSDSTGNTEAFF.

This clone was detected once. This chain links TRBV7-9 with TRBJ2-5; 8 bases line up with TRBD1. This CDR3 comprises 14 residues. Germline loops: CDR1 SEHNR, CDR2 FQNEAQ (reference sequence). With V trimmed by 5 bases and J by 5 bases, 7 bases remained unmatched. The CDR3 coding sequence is TGTGCCAGCAGCACAAGGACAGGGATGGAGACCCAGTACTTC. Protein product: CASSTRTGMETQYF.

CDR3 nucleotide sequence: TGTGCCAGCAGTGAAAGTGGACTAGCATCAGGCCTAAGCACAGATACGCAGTATTTT. As protein: CASSESGLASGLSTDTQYF. This chain links TRBV6-1 with TRBJ2-3; 8 nucleotides align to TRBD2. There are 19 residues in the CDR3. Germline-derived CDR1 and CDR2 are MNHNS and SASEGT. The trim removed 2 bases at V and 0 bases at J, leaving 13 bases unmatched.

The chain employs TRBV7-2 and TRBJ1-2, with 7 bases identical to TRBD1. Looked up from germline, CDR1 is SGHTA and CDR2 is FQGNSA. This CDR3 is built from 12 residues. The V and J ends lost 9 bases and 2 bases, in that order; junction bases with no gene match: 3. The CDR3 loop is CASSTGNYGYTF. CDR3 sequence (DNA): TGTGCCAGTTCGACAGGGAACTATGGCTACACCTTC.

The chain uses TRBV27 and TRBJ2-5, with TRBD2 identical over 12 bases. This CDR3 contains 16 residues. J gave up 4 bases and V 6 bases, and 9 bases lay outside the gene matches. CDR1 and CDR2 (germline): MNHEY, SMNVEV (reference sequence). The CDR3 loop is CASSSMTSGGPETQYF. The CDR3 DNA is TGTGCCAGCAGCTCTATGACTAGCGGGGGACCAGAGACCCAGTACTTC.

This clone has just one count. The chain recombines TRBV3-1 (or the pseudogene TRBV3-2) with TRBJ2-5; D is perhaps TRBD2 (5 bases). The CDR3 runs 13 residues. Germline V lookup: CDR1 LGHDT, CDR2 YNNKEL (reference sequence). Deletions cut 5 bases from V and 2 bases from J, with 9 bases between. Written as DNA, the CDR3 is TGTGCCAGCAGCTTTACTAGGCAAGAGACCCAGTACTTC. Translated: CASSFTRQETQYF.

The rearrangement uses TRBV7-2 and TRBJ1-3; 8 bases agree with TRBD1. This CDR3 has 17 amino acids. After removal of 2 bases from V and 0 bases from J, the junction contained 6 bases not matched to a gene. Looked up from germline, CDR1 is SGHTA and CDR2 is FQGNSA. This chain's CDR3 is CASSLKPGGFSGNTIYF. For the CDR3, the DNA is TGTGCCAGCAGCTTAAAGCCAGGGGGCTTCTCTGGAAACACCATATATTTT.

In DNA form, the CDR3 reads TGTGCCAGCAGTTTACGGGGACAGCCCTACAATGAGCAGTTCTTC. This encodes CASSLRGQPYNEQFF. The J gene is TRBJ2-1, the V gene TRBV27; 7 bases fit TRBD1. The CDR3 has 15 amino acids. Per the germline V gene, CDR1 is MNHEY and CDR2 is SMNVEV (reference sequence). Unmatched junction bases numbered 3, after V lost 2 bases and J lost 2 bases.

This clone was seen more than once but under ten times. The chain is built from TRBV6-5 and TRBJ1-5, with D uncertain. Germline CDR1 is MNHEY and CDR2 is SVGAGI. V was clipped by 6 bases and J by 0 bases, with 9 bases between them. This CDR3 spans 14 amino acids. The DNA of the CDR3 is TGTGCCAGCAGCAAACAAGTTAGCAATCAGCCCCAGCATTTT. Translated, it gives CASSKQVSNQPQHF.

Here the CDR3 reads CASSQGTSDSQETQYF. For the CDR3, the DNA is TGCGCCAGCAGCCAAGGGACATCCGACAGCCAAGAGACCCAGTACTTC. The chain combines TRBV4-3 with TRBJ2-5; D perhaps matches TRBD1 (5 bases). Per germline, CDR1 LGHNA and CDR2 YSLEER. With 1 base removed from V and 1 base from J, the gap between germline ends came to 13 bases. This CDR3 spans 16 amino acids.

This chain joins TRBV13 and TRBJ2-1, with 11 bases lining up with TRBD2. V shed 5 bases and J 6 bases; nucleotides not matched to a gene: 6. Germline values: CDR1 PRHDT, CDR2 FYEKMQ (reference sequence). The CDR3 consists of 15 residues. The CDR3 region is CASSRPSGGINEQFF. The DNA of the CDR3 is TGTGCCAGCAGCCGGCCTAGCGGGGGGATCAATGAGCAGTTCTTC.

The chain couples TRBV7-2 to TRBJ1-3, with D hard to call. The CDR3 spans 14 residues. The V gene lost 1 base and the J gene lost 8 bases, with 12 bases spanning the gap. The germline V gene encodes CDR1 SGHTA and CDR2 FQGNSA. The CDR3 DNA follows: TGTGCCAGCAGCTTAGGGCCTGGAGGACACACCATATATTTT. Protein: CASSLGPGGHTIYF.

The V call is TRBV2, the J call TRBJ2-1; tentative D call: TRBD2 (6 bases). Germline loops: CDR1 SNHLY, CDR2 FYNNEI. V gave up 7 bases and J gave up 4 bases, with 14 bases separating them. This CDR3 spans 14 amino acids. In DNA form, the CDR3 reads TGTGCCAGCACTCTCCCTGGGACTTACAATGAGCAGTTCTTC. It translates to CASTLPGTYNEQFF.

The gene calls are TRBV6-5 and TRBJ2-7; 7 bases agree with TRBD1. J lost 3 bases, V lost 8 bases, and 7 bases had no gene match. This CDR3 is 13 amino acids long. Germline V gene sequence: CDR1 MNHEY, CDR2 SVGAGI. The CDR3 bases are TGTGCCAGCCAAAGGACAGGAATCTACGAGCAGTACTTC. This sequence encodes CASQRTGIYEQYF.

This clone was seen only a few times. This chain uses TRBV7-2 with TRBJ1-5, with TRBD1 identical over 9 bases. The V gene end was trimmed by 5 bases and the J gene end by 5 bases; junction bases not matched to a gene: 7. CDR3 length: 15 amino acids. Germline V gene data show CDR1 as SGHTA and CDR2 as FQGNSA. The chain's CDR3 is CASSHRGQGDQPQHF. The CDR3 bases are TGTGCCAGCAGCCACCGGGGACAGGGTGATCAGCCCCAGCATTTT.

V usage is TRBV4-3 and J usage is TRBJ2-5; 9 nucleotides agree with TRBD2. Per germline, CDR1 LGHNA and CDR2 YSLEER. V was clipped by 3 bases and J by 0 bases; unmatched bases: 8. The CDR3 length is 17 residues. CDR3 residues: CASSQRQSGGYQETQYF. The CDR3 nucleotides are TGCGCCAGCAGCCAGAGACAAAGCGGGGGGTACCAAGAGACCCAGTACTTC.

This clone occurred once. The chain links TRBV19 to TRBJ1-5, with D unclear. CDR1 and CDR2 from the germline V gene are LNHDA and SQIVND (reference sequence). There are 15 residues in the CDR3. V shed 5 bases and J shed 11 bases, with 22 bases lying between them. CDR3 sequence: CASSEEYSGLGTQHF. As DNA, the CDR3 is TGTGCCAGTAGTGAGGAATATTCGGGATTGGGGACCCAGCATTTT.

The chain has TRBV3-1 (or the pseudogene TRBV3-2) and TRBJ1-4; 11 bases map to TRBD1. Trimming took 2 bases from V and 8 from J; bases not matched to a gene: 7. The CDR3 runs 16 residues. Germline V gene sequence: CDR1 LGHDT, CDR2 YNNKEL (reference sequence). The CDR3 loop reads CASSQLQDRGREKLFF. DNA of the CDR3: TGTGCCAGCAGCCAACTTCAGGACAGGGGGCGAGAAAAACTGTTTTTT.

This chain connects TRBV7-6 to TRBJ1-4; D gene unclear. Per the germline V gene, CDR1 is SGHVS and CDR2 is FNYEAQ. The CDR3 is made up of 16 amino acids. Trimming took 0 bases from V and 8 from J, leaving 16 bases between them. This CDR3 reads CASSLAWRERYEKLFF. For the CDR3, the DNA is TGTGCCAGCAGCTTAGCATGGAGGGAACGGTACGAAAAACTGTTTTTT.

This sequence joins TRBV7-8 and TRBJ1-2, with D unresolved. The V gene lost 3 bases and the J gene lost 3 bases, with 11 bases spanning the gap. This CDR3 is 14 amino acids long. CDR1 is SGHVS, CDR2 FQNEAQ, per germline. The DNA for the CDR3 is TGTGCCAGCAGCTTCCGACGACTGGACTATGGCTACACCTTC. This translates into CASSFRRLDYGYTF. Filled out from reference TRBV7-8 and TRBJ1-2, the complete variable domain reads GAGVSQSPRYKVAKRGQDVALRCDPISGHVSLFWYQQALGQGPEFLTYFQNEAQLDKSGLPSDRFFAERPEGSVSTLKIQRTQQEDSAVYLCASSFRRLDYGYTFGSGTRLTVV.

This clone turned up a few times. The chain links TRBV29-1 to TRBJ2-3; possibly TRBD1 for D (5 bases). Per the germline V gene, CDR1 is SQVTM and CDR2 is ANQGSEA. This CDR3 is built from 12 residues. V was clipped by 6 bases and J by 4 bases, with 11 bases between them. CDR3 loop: CSVGSGSDTQYF. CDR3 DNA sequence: TGCAGCGTCGGATCAGGGTCAGATACGCAGTATTTT.